This T cell receptor beta chain was recovered during a study of blood T cell repertoires in COVID-19. On the study more broadly: PBMCs, B-cell-depleted T cells, or T cells provided the cDNA or gDNA that made up the material.

CDR1 MGHDK and CDR2 SYGVNS come from the germline V gene. The CDR3 sequence is 15 residues long. V lost 4 bases to trimming and J lost 8 bases; unmatched junction nucleotides: 8. Clones were sequenced by immunoSEQ multiplex PCR, and TCRdb holds only the in-frame ones, with some missing. The data show 65,000 to 85,000 clones, 75% to 90% seen once. Sample: peripheral blood. The source is a man aged 50 or older with active COVID-19. The chain joins TRBV25-1 to TRBJ1-6, with TRBD1 matching over 7 bases. The CDR3 region is CASSAAGTVDSPLHF. DNA of the CDR3: TGTGCCAGCAGTGCAGCCGGGACAGTGGATTCACCCCTCCACTTT.